The 12 T cell receptor beta chains given below trace back to one sample, sequenced in a study of T cells expressing NK-cell markers. Each CDR3 protein gets one entry in TCRdb, which reprocessed the 5' RACE reads and gives no DNA. Its table lists approximately 380,000 distinct CDR3 sequences. The material sequenced was blood T cells: a sorted CD56 or NKG2C T cell subset, CD4+ or CD8+ T cells, or bulk PBMC T cells (not recorded which). These receptors were obtained from a man aged 18-69 years in good health.

The rearrangement links TRBV15 to TRBJ2-5. Per germline, CDR1 LNHNV and CDR2 YYDKDF (reference sequence). The CDR3 is 14 amino acids. The CDR3 is CATSRDRGSRTQYF.

The chain joins TRBV3-1 to TRBJ2-7; absent DNA, TCRdb's TRBD1 call cannot be checked. This CDR3 spans 18 amino acids. Germline CDR1 reads LGHDT; CDR2 reads YNNKEL (reference sequence). The CDR3 sequence is CASSHRDKGYVGSYEQYF.

The chain couples TRBV7-8 to TRBJ1-6; the TCRdb call, TRBD1, lacks DNA for checking. CDR1 and CDR2 from the germline V gene are SGHVS and FQNEAQ. The CDR3 is 16 residues long. Here the CDR3 reads CASSHRDRVPNSPLHF.

This rearrangement joins TRBV6-2 or TRBV6-3 to TRBJ2-7; TCRdb gives TRBD1 as the D gene, but with no DNA this cannot be confirmed. CDR1 MNHEY and CDR2 SVGEGT come from the germline V gene. The CDR3 is 16 amino acids. CDR3 amino acids: CASRPLGGQKGDEQYF.

The gene calls are TRBV7-8 and TRBJ2-7; TCRdb reports TRBD1, a call that lacks DNA to check it against. The CDR3 has 14 residues. The germline V gene has CDR1 SGHVS and CDR2 FQNEAQ. CDR3 amino acids: CASSAGVITYEQYF.

The chain is built from TRBV5-5 and TRBJ1-1. The germline gives CDR1 SGHKS, CDR2 YYEKEE (reference sequence). CDR3 length: 16 amino acids. The CDR3 region is CASSLGPSTMNTEAFF.

The chain links TRBV28 to TRBJ1-4; without DNA, the TCRdb call of TRBD1 cannot be checked. Per the germline V gene, CDR1 is MDHEN and CDR2 is SYDVKM. CDR3 length equals 15 residues. The CDR3 reads CASSPYGGRNEKLFF.

The chain recombines TRBV29-1 with TRBJ1-1; TCRdb returns TRBD1, unconfirmable since there is no DNA. Germline CDR1 is SQVTM and CDR2 is ANQGSEA. This CDR3 region has 13 residues. CDR3 amino acids: CSVLRDENTEAFF.

V gene TRBV18 combines with J gene TRBJ2-3; with no DNA, the TCRdb D assignment of TRBD1 cannot be verified. CDR1 and CDR2 (germline): KGHSH, LQKENI. The length of the CDR3 is 14 residues. CDR3 sequence reads: CASSPDSSADTQYF.

The rearrangement uses TRBV2 and TRBJ2-1; TCRdb's D call of TRBD2 is untestable without DNA. CDR1 is SNHLY, CDR2 FYNNEI, per germline. The CDR3 length is 12 residues. The CDR3 here is CASRRGGLGQFF.

The chain couples TRBV28 to TRBJ1-2. The CDR3 loop spans 14 amino acids. Per germline, CDR1 MDHEN and CDR2 SYDVKM. CDR3 region: CASSLNGLSSGYTF.

The chain is built from TRBV9 and TRBJ2-3; the D call from TCRdb, TRBD2, cannot be confirmed without DNA. CDR1 and CDR2 from the germline V gene are SGDLS and YYNGEE. The CDR3 covers 16 residues. CDR3 in amino acids: CASSVSGGGATDTQYF.